The sequence of this TCR beta chain was determined in a study of naive and memory T cell subsets. The study's findings and limits: Higher TCR numbers at tuberculin sites reflect T cell infiltration, per interpretation. The RNA method is potentially sensitive to activation and differentiation changes.

Four PCR rounds used nested alpha and beta constant region primers plus the SP2 primer. Reverse transcription of blood and skin TCR RNA was primed at alpha and beta constant regions. TCRdb processed the UMI-ligation and nested PCR reads anew with MiXCR; each CDR3 protein has one entry. The repertoire includes around 13,000 distinct CDR3 sequences, around 5.5% of them detected once, and under 9.5% sits in the top ten. This clonotype has a count of ten or more. The antigen is unknown. The length of the CDR3 is 17 residues. V was cut by 1 base and J by 0 bases, with 14 bases left in between. As to treatment: skin biopsy from PPD injection site in Mantoux-positive individual. A UMI-containing oligonucleotide was joined by 3' ligation to the TCR cDNA template.

This receptor was obtained from an adult in good health. The sequences come from skin, collected from a tuberculin skin test site. This sequence joins TRBV12-3 or TRBV12-4 and TRBJ2-3; D ambiguous. The CDR3 bases are TGTGCCAGCAGTTTAGGGCTGGTGAGCACTAGCACAGATACGCAGTATTTT. This translates into CASSLGLVSTSTDTQYF.